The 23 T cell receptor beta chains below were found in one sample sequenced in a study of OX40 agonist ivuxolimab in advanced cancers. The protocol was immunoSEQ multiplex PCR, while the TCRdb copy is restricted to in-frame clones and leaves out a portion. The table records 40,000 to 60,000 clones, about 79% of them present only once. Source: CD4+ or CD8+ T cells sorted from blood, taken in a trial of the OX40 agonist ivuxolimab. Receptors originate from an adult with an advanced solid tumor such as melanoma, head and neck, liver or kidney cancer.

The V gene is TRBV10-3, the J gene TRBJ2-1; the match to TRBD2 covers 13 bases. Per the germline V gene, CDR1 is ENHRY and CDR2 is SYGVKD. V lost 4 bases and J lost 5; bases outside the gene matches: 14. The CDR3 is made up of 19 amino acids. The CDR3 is CAISGPRGTSGKSNNEQFF. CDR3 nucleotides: TGTGCCATCAGTGGGCCCAGGGGGACTAGCGGGAAGAGTAACAATGAGCAGTTCTTC.

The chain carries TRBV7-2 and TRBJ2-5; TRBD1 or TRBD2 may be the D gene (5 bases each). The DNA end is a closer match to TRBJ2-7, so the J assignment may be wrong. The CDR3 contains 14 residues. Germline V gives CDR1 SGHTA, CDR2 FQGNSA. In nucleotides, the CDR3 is TGTGCCAGCAGCTTAGTGGGGGACCCCTACGAGCAGTACTTC. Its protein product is CASSLVGDPYEQYF.

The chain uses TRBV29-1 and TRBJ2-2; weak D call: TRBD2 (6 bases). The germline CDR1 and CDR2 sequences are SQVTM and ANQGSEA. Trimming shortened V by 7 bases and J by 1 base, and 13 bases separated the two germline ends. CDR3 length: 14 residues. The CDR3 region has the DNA TGCAGCGCCGGCGGGACTTTGAACACCGGGGAGCTGTTTTTT. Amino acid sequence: CSAGGTLNTGELFF.

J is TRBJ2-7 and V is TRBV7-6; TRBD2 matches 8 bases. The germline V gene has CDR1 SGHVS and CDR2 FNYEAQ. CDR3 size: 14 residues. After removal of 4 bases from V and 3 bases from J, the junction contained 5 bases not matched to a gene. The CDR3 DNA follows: TGTGCCAGCAGCTCAGAGGCGGGAGGCTACGAGCAGTACTTC. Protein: CASSSEAGGYEQYF.

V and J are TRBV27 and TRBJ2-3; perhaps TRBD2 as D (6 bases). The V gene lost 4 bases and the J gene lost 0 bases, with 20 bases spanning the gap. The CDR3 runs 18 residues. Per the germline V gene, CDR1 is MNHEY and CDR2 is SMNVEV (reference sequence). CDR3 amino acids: CASSSHSFGTASTDTQYF. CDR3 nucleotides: TGTGCCAGCAGTTCTCATAGCTTCGGGACTGCTAGCACAGATACGCAGTATTTT.

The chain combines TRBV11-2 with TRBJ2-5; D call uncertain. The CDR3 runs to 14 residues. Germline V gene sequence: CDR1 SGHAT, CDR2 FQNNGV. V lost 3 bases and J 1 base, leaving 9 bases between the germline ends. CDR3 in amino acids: CASSLLDLQETQYF. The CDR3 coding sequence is TGTGCCAGCAGCTTGCTTGACCTCCAAGAGACCCAGTACTTC.

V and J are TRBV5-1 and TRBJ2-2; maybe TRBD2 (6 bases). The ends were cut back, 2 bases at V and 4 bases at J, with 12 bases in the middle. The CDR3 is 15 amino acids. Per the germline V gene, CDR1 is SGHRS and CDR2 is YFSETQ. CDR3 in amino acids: CASSFSPAGTGELFF. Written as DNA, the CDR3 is TGCGCCAGCAGCTTCTCTCCAGCGGGCACCGGGGAGCTGTTTTTT.

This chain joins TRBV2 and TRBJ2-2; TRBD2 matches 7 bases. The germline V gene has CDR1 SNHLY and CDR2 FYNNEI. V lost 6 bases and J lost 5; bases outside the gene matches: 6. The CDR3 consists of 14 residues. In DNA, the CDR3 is TGTGCCAGCAGGCGGGAGATCGGGACCGGGGAGCTGTTTTTT. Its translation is CASRREIGTGELFF. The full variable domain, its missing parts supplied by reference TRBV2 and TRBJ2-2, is EPEVTQTPSHQVTQMGQEVILRCVPISNHLYFYWYRQILGQKVEFLVSFYNNEISEKSEIFDDQFSVERPDGSNFTLKIRSTKLEDSAMYFCASRREIGTGELFFGEGSRLTVL.

DNA for the CDR3: TGCAGCGTTTTTGTTGGGGCCTACGAGCAGTACTTC. Residues: CSVFVGAYEQYF. The rearrangement joins TRBV29-1 to TRBJ2-7, with no clear D. Between the trimmed V and J ends, which lost 5 bases and 2 bases, there was a span of 10 bases. From germline, CDR1 is SQVTM and CDR2 ANQGSEA. The CDR3 consists of 12 residues.

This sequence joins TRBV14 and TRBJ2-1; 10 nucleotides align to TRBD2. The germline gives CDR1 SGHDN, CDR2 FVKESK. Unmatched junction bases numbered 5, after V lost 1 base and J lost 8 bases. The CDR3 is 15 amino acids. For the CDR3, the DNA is TGTGCCAGCAGCCAAGCCATAGCGGGAGGCGATGAGCAGTTCTTC. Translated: CASSQAIAGGDEQFF.

CDR3 sequence: CASSTQGLGNQPQHF. CDR3 bases: TGTGCCAGCTCGACACAGGGTCTTGGGAATCAGCCCCAGCATTTT. V is TRBV18 and J is TRBJ1-5, with D perhaps TRBD1 (6 bases). Looked up from germline, CDR1 is KGHSH and CDR2 is LQKENI. V was shortened by 6 bases and J by 4 bases, with 16 bases between the two germline ends. The CDR3 sequence is 15 residues long.

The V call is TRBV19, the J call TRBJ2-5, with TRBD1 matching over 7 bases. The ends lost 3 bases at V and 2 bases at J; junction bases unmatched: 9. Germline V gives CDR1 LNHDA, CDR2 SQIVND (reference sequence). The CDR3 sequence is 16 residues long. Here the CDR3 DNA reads TGTGCCAGTAGTATGTCAGTTGGGACAGTACAAGAGACCCAGTACTTC. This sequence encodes CASSMSVGTVQETQYF.

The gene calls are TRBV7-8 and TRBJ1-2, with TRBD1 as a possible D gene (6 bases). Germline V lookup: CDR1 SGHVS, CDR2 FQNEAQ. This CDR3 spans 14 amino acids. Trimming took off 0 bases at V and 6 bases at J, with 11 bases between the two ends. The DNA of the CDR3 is TGTGCCAGCAGCTTAGCGGGGGGGCCCGATGGCTACACCTTC. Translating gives CASSLAGGPDGYTF.

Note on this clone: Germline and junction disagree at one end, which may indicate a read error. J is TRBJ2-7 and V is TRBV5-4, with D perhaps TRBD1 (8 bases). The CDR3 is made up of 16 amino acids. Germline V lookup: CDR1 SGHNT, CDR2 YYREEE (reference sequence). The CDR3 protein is CASSQEGGTGIGEQYF. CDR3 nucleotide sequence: TGCGCCAGCAGCCAAGAGGGAGGGACAGGTATTGGGGAGCAGTACTTC.

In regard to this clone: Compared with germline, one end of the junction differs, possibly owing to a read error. The CDR3 spells CASNEQFF. The CDR3 bases are TGCGCCAGCAATGAGCAGTTCTTC. This chain links TRBV10-2 with TRBJ2-1; D gene uncertain. The CDR3 is 8 residues long. The germline V gene has CDR1 WSHSY and CDR2 SAAADI.

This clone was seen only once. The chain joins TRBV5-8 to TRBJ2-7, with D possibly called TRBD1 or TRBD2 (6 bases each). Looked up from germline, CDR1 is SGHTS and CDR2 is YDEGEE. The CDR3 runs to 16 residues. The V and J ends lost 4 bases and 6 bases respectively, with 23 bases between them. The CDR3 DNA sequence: TGTGCCAGCAGCCGGTCATGGGGGGCGGATTCAAGCGAGCAGTACTTC. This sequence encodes CASSRSWGADSSEQYF.

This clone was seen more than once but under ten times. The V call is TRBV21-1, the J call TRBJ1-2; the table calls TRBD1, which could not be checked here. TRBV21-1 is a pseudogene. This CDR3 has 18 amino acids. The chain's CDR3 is CASEISNQKQGANYGYTF. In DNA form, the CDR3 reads TGTGCCAGCGAAATATCTAATCAAAAACAGGGGGCTAACTATGGCTACACCTTC.

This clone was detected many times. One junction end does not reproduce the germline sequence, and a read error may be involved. Written as DNA, the CDR3 is TGTGCCAGCAGCCAGCAGGGGAACCCTGAAGCTTTCTTT. Encoded protein: CASSQQGNPEAFF. This sequence joins TRBV7-9 and TRBJ1-1; the D gene is possibly TRBD1 (6 bases). The germline V gene has CDR1 SEHNR and CDR2 FQNEAQ (reference sequence). CDR3 length: 13 residues. Supplemented by reference TRBV7-9 and TRBJ1-1, the full variable domain reads DTGVSQNPRHKITKRGQNVTFRCDPISEHNRLYWYRQTLGQGPEFLTYFQNEAQLEKSRLLSDRFSAERPKGSFSTLEIQRTEQGDSAMYLCASSQQGNPEAFFGQGTRLTVV.

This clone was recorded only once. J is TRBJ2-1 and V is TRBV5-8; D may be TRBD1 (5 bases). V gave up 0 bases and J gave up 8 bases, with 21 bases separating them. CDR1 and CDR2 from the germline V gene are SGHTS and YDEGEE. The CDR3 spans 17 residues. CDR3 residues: CASSLARGHQGADEQFF. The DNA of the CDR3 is TGTGCCAGCAGCTTGGCCCGTGGTCACCAAGGGGCTGATGAGCAGTTCTTC. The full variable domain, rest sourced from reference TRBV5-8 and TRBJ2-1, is EAGVTQSPTHLIKTRGQQATLRCSPISGHTSVYWYQQALGLGLQFLLWYDEGEERNRGNFPPRFSGRQFPNYSSELNVNALELEDSALYLCASSLARGHQGADEQFFGPGTRLTVL.

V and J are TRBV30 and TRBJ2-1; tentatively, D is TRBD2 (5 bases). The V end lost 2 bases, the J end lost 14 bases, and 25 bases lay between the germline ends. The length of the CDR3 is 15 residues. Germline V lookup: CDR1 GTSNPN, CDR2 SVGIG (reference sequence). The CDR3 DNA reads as TGTGCCTGGAGTCCCCCAATGGCGGGTGTCTTTTTGGAGTTCTTC. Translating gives CAWSPPMAGVFLEFF.

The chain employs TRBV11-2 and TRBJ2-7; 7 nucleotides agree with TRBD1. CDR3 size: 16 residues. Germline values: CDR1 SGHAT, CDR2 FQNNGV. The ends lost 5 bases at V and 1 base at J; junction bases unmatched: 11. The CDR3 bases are TGTGCCAGCAGCCCGGCAGGGGGAACTTCATCCTACGAGCAGTACTTC. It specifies CASSPAGGTSSYEQYF.

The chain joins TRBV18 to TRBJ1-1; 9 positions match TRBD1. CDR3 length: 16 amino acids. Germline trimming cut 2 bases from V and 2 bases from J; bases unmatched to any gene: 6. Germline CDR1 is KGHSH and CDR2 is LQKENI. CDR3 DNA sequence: TGTGCCAGCTCACCAATACAGGGGGCGTTCAACACTGAAGCTTTCTTT. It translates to CASSPIQGAFNTEAFF. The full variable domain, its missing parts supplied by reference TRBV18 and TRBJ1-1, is NAGVMQNPRHLVRRRGQEARLRCSPMKGHSHVYWYRQLPEEGLKFMVYLQKENIIDESGMPKERFSAEFPKEGPSILRIQQVVRGDSAAYFCASSPIQGAFNTEAFFGQGTRLTVV.

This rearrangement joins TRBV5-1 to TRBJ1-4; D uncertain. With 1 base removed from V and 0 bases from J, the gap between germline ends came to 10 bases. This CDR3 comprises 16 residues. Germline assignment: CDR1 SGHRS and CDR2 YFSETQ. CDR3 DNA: TGCGCCAGCAGCTTGAGGCTGGATGCAACTAATGAAAAACTGTTTTTT. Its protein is CASSLRLDATNEKLFF.